The sequence of this TCR beta chain was determined in a study of cytomegalovirus exposure and HLA in healthy donors. Regarding the study as a whole: About 90% or about 30% of the time was how often most TCR beta V segments were productive, according to an earlier analysis. One variant, a missense change in DCLRE1C, was linked in a later analysis to TCR beta V- and J-gene trimming.

As to this clone: Its antigen is still unknown.

Germline V gene data show CDR1 as LGHNA and CDR2 as YSLEER. Trimming left V 4 bases short and J 3 bases short, with 15 bases between. The CDR3 is 15 residues long. Amplification used 60 Vbeta primers and 13 Jbeta primers. Sequenced by immunoSEQ multiplex PCR; TCRdb stores in-frame clones only, minus some. Altogether about 120,000 clones are present, approximately 9.4% being singletons, with the ten largest covering less than 4%. V is TRBV4-3 and J is TRBJ2-5, with D hard to call. Sequencing was carried out using PBMCs. This TCR was recovered from a man in his thirties or forties in good health and CMV-seronegative. The CDR3 sequence is CASSLSGHTEETQYF. The CDR3 DNA sequence: TGCGCCAGCAGCCTATCTGGTCATACAGAAGAGACCCAGTACTTC.